A selection of T cell receptor beta chains follows, all from one sample in a study of cytomegalovirus exposure and HLA in healthy donors. Only in-frame clones appear in the TCRdb table, and some are missing; sequencing was by immunoSEQ multiplex PCR. The sample has roughly 200,000 clones; over 80% are singletons. The sequenced sample was PBMCs. Source of these receptors: a boy younger than 10 in good health and CMV-seronegative. CDR3s include the opening cysteine and the closing phenylalanine or tryptophan. A D gene is named only where the DNA matches it firmly. Size values are once, few and many counts, or a class for expanded clones, and some rows have none.

>TRBJ1-3|TRBV6-1|TRBD1|few
CASSPITGDGNTIYF
TGTGCCAGCTCCCCCATCACAGGGGATGGAAACACCATATATTTT
>TRBJ2-2|TRBV9|TRBD2|once
CASSVGGGPGELFF
TGTGCCAGCAGCGTCGGGGGGGGGCCTGGGGAGCTGTTTTTT
>TRBJ2-1|TRBV28|NA|NA
CASSLNTNNEQFF
TGTGCCAGCAGTTTAAACACAAACAATGAGCAGTTCTTC
>TRBJ1-5|TRBV27|NA|NA
CASSSYSGGVQHF
TGTGCCAGCAGTTCTTATAGCGGGGGGGTTCAGCATTTT
>TRBJ2-1|TRBV6-5|TRBD2|NA
CASSYGAGGPGEQFF
TGTGCCAGCAGTTACGGAGCGGGGGGGCCTGGTGAGCAGTTCTTC
>TRBJ2-2|TRBV6-5|NA|NA
CASRTANTGELFF
TGTGCCAGCAGGACAGCGAACACCGGGGAGCTGTTTTTT
>TRBJ2-1|TRBV27|NA|NA
CASSWGAYNEQFF
TGTGCCAGCAGCTGGGGCGCTTACAATGAGCAGTTCTTC
>TRBJ1-1|TRBV11-2|NA|NA
CASIPVGQWNTEAFF
TGTGCCAGCATCCCGGTGGGGCAGTGGAACACTGAAGCTTTCTTT
>TRBJ1-2|TRBV23-1|NA|NA
CASSQRYQYGYTF
TGCGCCAGCAGTCAGAGGTATCAATATGGCTACACCTTC
>TRBJ2-7|TRBV29-1|TRBD1|NA
CSVGTGGKNEQYF
TGCAGCGTTGGGACAGGGGGCAAAAACGAGCAGTACTTC
>TRBJ2-7|TRBV14|TRBD1|few
CASSQERGQGVSYEQYF
TGTGCCAGCAGCCAAGAGAGGGGACAGGGGGTTTCCTACGAGCAGTACTTC
>TRBJ1-1|TRBV9|NA|few
CASSVVTGTNTEAFF
TGTGCCAGCAGCGTAGTTACAGGGACGAACACTGAAGCTTTCTTT
>TRBJ1-2|TRBV27|NA|NA
CASSLQGLGGYTF
TGTGCCAGCAGTTTACAGGGGTTAGGCGGCTACACCTTC
>TRBJ2-1|TRBV5-1|TRBD2|NA
CASSLGLAGVQAEQFF
TGCGCCAGCAGCTTAGGACTAGCGGGAGTTCAGGCTGAGCAGTTCTTC
>TRBJ2-7|TRBV11-2|NA|NA
CASSLGQDYEQYF
TGTGCCAGCAGCTTAGGCCAGGATTACGAGCAGTACTTC
>TRBJ2-3|TRBV30|NA|NA
CAWKMGLDTQYF
TGTGCCTGGAAAATGGGGCTGGATACGCAGTATTTT
>TRBJ2-5|TRBV28|TRBD1|NA
CASSLFDRGHGETQYF
TGTGCCAGCAGTTTATTTGACAGGGGGCACGGGGAGACCCAGTACTTC
>TRBJ1-1|TRBV7-9|TRBD1|once
CASSFLDRVKAEAFF
TGTGCCAGCAGCTTCCTCGACAGGGTCAAGGCTGAAGCTTTCTTT
>TRBJ2-5|TRBV7-2|TRBD1|NA
CASSYGDREAKETQYF
TGTGCCAGCAGCTACGGGGACAGAGAAGCAAAAGAGACCCAGTACTTC
>TRBJ2-7|TRBV6-5|TRBD2|few
CASTNGAAGLQYF
TGTGCCAGCACCAACGGGGCAGCGGGGTTGCAGTACTTC
>TRBJ1-4|TRBV11-2|TRBD1|NA
CASSLDRGSNEKLFF
TGTGCCAGCAGCCTAGACAGGGGGTCTAATGAAAAACTGTTTTTT
>TRBJ2-4|TRBV25-1|NA|NA
CASCSAGSMHIQYF
TGTGCCAGCTGCTCCGCGGGGAGTATGCACATTCAGTACTTC
>TRBJ2-1|TRBV28|NA|NA
CASSFDPGWSYNEQFF
TGTGCCAGCAGTTTTGACCCGGGGTGGTCCTACAATGAGCAGTTCTTC
>TRBJ2-1|TRBV7-6|TRBD2|NA
CASTRTSGGHSSYNEQFF
TGTGCCAGCACCCGGACTAGCGGGGGGCATAGCTCCTACAATGAGCAGTTCTTC
>TRBJ1-5|TRBV25-1|NA|NA
CASRGGGGQPQHF
TGTGCCAGCCGGGGAGGGGGGGGACAGCCCCAGCATTTT
>TRBJ1-2|TRBV20-1|NA|NA
CSAPIYGYTF
TGCAGTGCTCCAATCTATGGCTACACCTTC
>TRBJ1-1|TRBV5-1|NA|NA
CASSLALNTEAFF
TGCGCCAGCAGCTTGGCCCTCAACACTGAAGCTTTCTTT
>TRBJ2-3|TRBV7-6|TRBD2|NA
CASSLPGGDTQYF
TGTGCCAGCAGCCTCCCCGGGGGGGATACGCAGTATTTT
>TRBJ1-1|TRBV19|NA|NA
CASSIGGGVTEAFF
TGTGCCAGTAGTATTGGAGGGGGGGTGACTGAAGCTTTCTTT
>TRBJ1-1|TRBV14|NA|NA
CASSQGRGMNTEAFF
TGTGCCAGCAGCCAAGGCAGAGGGATGAACACTGAAGCTTTCTTT
>TRBJ1-1|TRBV29-1|NA|NA
CSVEGLNTEAFF
TGCAGCGTTGAAGGTTTAAACACTGAAGCTTTCTTT
>TRBJ1-3|TRBV23-1|NA|NA
CASSQSCRAGNTIYF
TGCGCCAGCAGTCAATCTTGCAGGGCTGGAAACACCATATATTTT
>TRBJ2-5|TRBV5-6|TRBD2|NA
CASRISGGLRETQYF
TGTGCCAGCAGAATTAGCGGGGGGCTTCGGGAGACCCAGTACTTC
>TRBJ2-1|TRBV11-3|TRBD2|once
CASSPGGTSEVNEQFF
TGTGCCAGCAGCCCCGGAGGGACTAGCGAGGTCAATGAGCAGTTCTTC
>TRBJ1-1|TRBV5-1|TRBD1|NA
CASSLDFYEGAQAFF
TGCGCCAGCAGCTTGGATTTTTACGAGGGGGCGCAGGCTTTCTTT
>TRBJ1-2|TRBV6-1|NA|few
CASNPTQNYGYTF
TGTGCCAGCAACCCGACACAAAACTATGGCTACACCTTC
>TRBJ2-4|TRBV19|NA|NA
CASTMEIGPRNIQYF
TGTGCCAGTACCATGGAGATAGGTCCGAGGAACATTCAGTACTTC
>TRBJ1-1|TRBV5-1|NA|few
CASSSGSGMGTEAFF
TGCGCCAGCAGCTCGGGGTCCGGGATGGGCACTGAAGCTTTCTTT
>TRBJ2-1|TRBV7-7|NA|NA
CASSFADSNEQFF
TGTGCTAGCAGCTTCGCAGACTCCAATGAGCAGTTCTTC
>TRBJ2-7|TRBV11-2|NA|NA
CASSFSGSYEQYF
TGTGCCAGCAGCTTTAGCGGTTCCTACGAGCAGTACTTC
>TRBJ1-5|TRBV9|TRBD1|NA
CASSVGQGSSAQHF
TGTGCCAGCAGCGTGGGACAGGGATCCTCAGCCCAGCATTTT
>TRBJ2-7|TRBV25-1|TRBD1|few
CASSERRDRDCEQYF
TGTGCCAGCAGTGAACGTAGGGACAGGGATTGCGAGCAGTACTTC
>TRBJ2-7|TRBV19|TRBD1|NA
CASSLDREYEQYF
TGTGCCAGTAGCCTGGACAGGGAATACGAGCAGTACTTC
>TRBJ2-1|TRBV30|TRBD2|NA
CAWSPSPRRIAGGSEQFF
TGTGCCTGGAGTCCATCCCCGCGGCGGATAGCGGGGGGGAGTGAGCAGTTCTTC
>TRBJ2-1|TRBV7-9|NA|NA
CASSLAGLASYNEQFF
TGTGCCAGCAGCTTAGCCGGGCTAGCATCCTACAATGAGCAGTTCTTC
>TRBJ1-4|TRBV5-1|NA|few
CASSGHTTGSTINEKLFF
TGCGCCAGCAGCGGCCACACCACCGGGTCCACGATTAATGAAAAACTGTTTTTT
>TRBJ2-1|TRBV9|NA|NA
CASSVGSSSYNEQFF
TGTGCCAGCAGCGTAGGGTCGAGCTCCTACAATGAGCAGTTCTTC